This TCR beta chain was observed in a study of shared clonotypes between healthy human individuals. Study results and limitations: Limited genetic and exposure-history diversity came from having few donors.

V dropped 3 bases and J dropped 6; count of bases not matched to a gene: 8. Germline-derived CDR1 and CDR2 are MNHEY and SVGAGI. This CDR3 is built from 16 residues. As concerns this clone: No antigen is known for it.

Authors' processing steps: ImmunoSEQ yielded junction-only sequences lacking quality scores, so filtering differed. Some clones are missing from TCRdb's copy, which holds only in-frame ones; the method was immunoSEQ multiplex PCR. V, J and clone size are those of that table, while D and trimming were read from the DNA. This sample yields some 510,000 clones, of which approximately 79% are seen a single time; 10% to 15% belongs to the top ten. The sequenced sample was PBMCs. This receptor was taken from a woman aged 40 to 49 in good health. Some clones in this sample may be carry-over from other donors' samples. This chain uses TRBV6-5 with TRBJ1-4; TRBD1 agrees at 9 bases. The CDR3 region has the DNA TGTGCCAGCAGTTATAATTTCAGGACAGGGGATGAAAAACTGTTTTTT. This translates into CASSYNFRTGDEKLFF.